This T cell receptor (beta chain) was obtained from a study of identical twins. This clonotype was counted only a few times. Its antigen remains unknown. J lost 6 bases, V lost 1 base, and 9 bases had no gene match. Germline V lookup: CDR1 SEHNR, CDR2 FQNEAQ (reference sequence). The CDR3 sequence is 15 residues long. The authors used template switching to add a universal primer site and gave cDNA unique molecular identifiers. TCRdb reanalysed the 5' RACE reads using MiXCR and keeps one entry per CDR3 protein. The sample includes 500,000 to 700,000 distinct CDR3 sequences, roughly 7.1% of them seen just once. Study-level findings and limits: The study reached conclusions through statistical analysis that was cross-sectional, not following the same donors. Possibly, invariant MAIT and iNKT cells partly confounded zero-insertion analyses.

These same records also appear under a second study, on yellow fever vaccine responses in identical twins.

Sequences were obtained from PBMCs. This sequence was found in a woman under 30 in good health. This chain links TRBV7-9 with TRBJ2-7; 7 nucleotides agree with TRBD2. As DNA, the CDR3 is TGTGCCAGCAGCTTAGTTAGGGTCGGGGGGTCCGAGCAGTACGTC. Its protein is CASSLVRVGGSEQYV.